These 24 T cell receptor beta chains came from one sample sequenced in a study of OX40 agonist ivuxolimab in advanced cancers. Using immunoSEQ multiplex PCR, the repertoire was profiled, and TCRdb retains in-frame clones only, with some absent. The top ten clones hold less than 40% of a sample with around 46,000 clones, around 88% of them seen once. The sequencing used CD4+ or CD8+ T cells sorted from blood, collected in a trial of the OX40 agonist ivuxolimab. The receptors originated from an adult with an advanced solid tumor such as melanoma, head and neck, liver or kidney cancer.

The genes are TRBV27 and TRBJ1-5, with D hard to call. Per the germline V gene, CDR1 is MNHEY and CDR2 is SMNVEV (reference sequence). The CDR3 has 13 residues. V was shortened by 0 bases and J by 6 bases, with 6 bases between the two germline ends. This CDR3 reads CASSLSLGQPQHF. The CDR3, as DNA: TGTGCCAGCAGTTTATCGTTGGGTCAGCCCCAGCATTTT.

This clone appeared a single time. V is TRBV19 and J is TRBJ2-3; TRBD2 aligns across 11 bases. The J segment lost 2 bases and the V segment lost 6 bases, leaving 4 bases of the junction unmatched. The CDR3 runs 15 residues. Germline V gene lookup returns CDR1 LNHDA and CDR2 SQIVND (reference sequence). CDR3 DNA: TGTGCCAGTAGAACACTAGCGGGAGACACAGATACGCAGTATTTT. This encodes CASRTLAGDTDTQYF. Using reference TRBV19 and TRBJ2-3 for the parts outside the CDR3, the full variable domain is DGGITQSPKYLFRKEGQNVTLSCEQNLNHDAMYWYRQDPGQGLRLIYYSQIVNDFQKGDIAEGYSVSREKKESFPLTVTSAQKNPTAFYLCASRTLAGDTDTQYFGPGTRLTVL.

This clone was recorded once. The chain links TRBV10-1 to TRBJ2-7; D is unclear. CDR1 is WNHNN, CDR2 SYGVQD, per germline (reference sequence). Trimming stripped 0 bases from V and 4 bases from J, with 4 bases between. This CDR3 spans 12 amino acids. The CDR3 is CASSESGYEQYF. The CDR3 coding sequence is TGCGCCAGCAGTGAGTCGGGTTACGAGCAGTACTTC.

V usage is TRBV11-2 and J usage is TRBJ2-1; D perhaps matches TRBD1 (5 bases). The germline V gene has CDR1 SGHAT and CDR2 FQNNGV. V was trimmed by 1 base and J by 0 bases, leaving 10 bases between them. CDR3 size: 16 residues. CDR3 sequence: CASSLAGFGSYNEQFF. In nucleotides, the CDR3 is TGTGCCAGCAGCTTAGCAGGGTTCGGCTCCTACAATGAGCAGTTCTTC.

Only one count was recorded for this clone. J is TRBJ1-2 and V is TRBV27, with a tentative D call TRBD1 (5 bases). The CDR3 length is 14 residues. Germline CDR1 and CDR2: MNHEY and SMNVEV (reference sequence). V was shortened by 5 bases and J by 1 base, with 11 bases between the two germline ends. Written as DNA, the CDR3 is TGTGCCAGCAGTCCGGGAGGGGTTAACTATGGCTACACCTTC. It encodes CASSPGGVNYGYTF.

V gene TRBV4-1 combines with J gene TRBJ2-3; D uncertain. In germline, CDR1 is MGHRA, CDR2 YSYEKL. CDR3 length: 14 amino acids. The V gene lost 4 bases and the J gene lost 4 bases, with 12 bases spanning the gap. This CDR3 is CASSLAPGADTQYF. The CDR3 DNA follows: TGCGCCAGCAGCCTCGCCCCGGGCGCAGATACGCAGTATTTT.

This chain links TRBV19 with TRBJ1-5; the D is unclear. Germline CDR1 is LNHDA and CDR2 is SQIVND (reference sequence). V was shortened by 7 bases and J by 0 bases, with 7 bases between the two germline ends. The CDR3 has 13 residues. The CDR3 nucleotides are TGTGCCAGTATGGGCTATAGCAATCAGCCCCAGCATTTT. Its translation: CASMGYSNQPQHF.

CDR3 region: CASRLPGGTEAFF. The DNA of the CDR3 is TGTGCCAGCAGGCTCCCGGGGGGGACTGAAGCTTTCTTT. The genes are TRBV6-5 and TRBJ1-1; TRBD1 is a possible D gene (5 bases). V was trimmed by 6 bases and J by 5 bases, leaving 13 bases between them. Per germline, CDR1 MNHEY and CDR2 SVGAGI. The CDR3 has 13 residues.

The sample holds one count of this clone. The chain links TRBV27 to TRBJ1-2; D remains ambiguous. The CDR3 sequence is 13 residues long. CDR1 MNHEY and CDR2 SMNVEV come from the germline V gene (reference sequence). V was shortened by 2 bases and J by 4 bases, with 8 bases between the two germline ends. The CDR3 sequence: CASSLRGGYGYTF. The CDR3 DNA reads TGTGCCAGCAGTTTACGGGGAGGCTATGGCTACACCTTC.

The rearrangement links TRBV6-5 to TRBJ1-1; the D is unclear. This CDR3 is built from 13 residues. Trimming stripped 3 bases from V and 5 bases from J, with 10 bases between. The germline V gene encodes CDR1 MNHEY and CDR2 SVGAGI. The chain's CDR3 is CASSYPGGTEAFF. As DNA, the CDR3 is TGTGCCAGCAGTTATCCGGGTGGGACTGAAGCTTTCTTT.

The chain joins TRBV15 to TRBJ1-5; 9 bases align to TRBD1. Germline lookup yields CDR1 LNHNV and CDR2 YYDKDF (reference sequence). Trimming removed 6 bases from V and 5 bases from J; junction bases left unmatched: 11. The CDR3 has 16 amino acids. CDR3 DNA sequence: TGTGCCACCAGTCCAAGTGGACAGGGGTTGTATCAGCCCCAGCATTTT. As protein: CATSPSGQGLYQPQHF.

The chain links TRBV11-2 to TRBJ1-1; D not resolved. Germline CDR1 and CDR2: SGHAT and FQNNGV. The CDR3 is 14 amino acids. Deletions cut 3 bases from V and 9 bases from J, with 17 bases between. CDR3 sequence (DNA): TGTGCCAGCAGCTTTGGTGCCTCGGGAGGGCAAGCTTTCTTT. Translation gives CASSFGASGGQAFF.

This chain joins TRBV9 and TRBJ2-2, with no clear D. This CDR3 contains 13 residues. V lost 0 bases to trimming and J lost 7 bases, with 7 bases between them. Germline CDR1 and CDR2: SGDLS and YYNGEE. DNA for the CDR3: TGTGCCAGCAGCGTAGGCGGCAGCGGGGAGCTGTTTTTT. Protein product: CASSVGGSGELFF.

This chain uses TRBV9 with TRBJ1-1; D gene unclear. CDR3 size: 14 residues. The V and J ends lost 2 bases and 1 base respectively, with 9 bases between them. Germline loops: CDR1 SGDLS, CDR2 YYNGEE. The CDR3 DNA reads as TGTGCCAGCAGCGTTTACCAGGCGAACACTGAAGCTTTCTTT. Its protein is CASSVYQANTEAFF. Complete variable domain (other parts from reference TRBV9 and TRBJ1-1): DSGVTQTPKHLITATGQRVTLRCSPRSGDLSVYWYQQSLDQGLQFLIQYYNGEERAKGNILERFSAQQFPDLHSELNLSSLELGDSALYFCASSVYQANTEAFFGQGTRLTVV.

The chain combines TRBV4-1 with TRBJ2-1, with 9 positions matching TRBD2. The ends lost 0 bases at V and 3 bases at J; junction bases unmatched: 6. The CDR3 runs to 17 residues. Germline CDR1 reads MGHRA; CDR2 reads YSYEKL. The CDR3 spells CASSQDIPSGDYNEQFF. The CDR3 nucleotides are TGCGCCAGCAGCCAAGATATCCCTAGCGGGGACTACAATGAGCAGTTCTTC.

This chain links TRBV5-1 with TRBJ2-6, with unresolved D. V lost 1 base, J lost 0 bases, and 5 bases lay in between. Germline CDR1 SGHRS, CDR2 YFSETQ. This CDR3 has 15 residues. This chain's CDR3 is CASSLLDSGANVLTF. The DNA for the CDR3 is TGCGCCAGCAGCTTGTTAGACTCTGGGGCCAACGTCCTGACTTTC.

The CDR3 is CASREPGSNYGYTF. The CDR3 bases are TGTGCCAGCAGGGAACCAGGATCTAACTATGGCTACACCTTC. The chain employs TRBV6-5 and TRBJ1-2; no clear D. Germline V gives CDR1 MNHEY, CDR2 SVGAGI. V was cut by 6 bases and J by 0 bases, with 11 bases left in between. This CDR3 is built from 14 residues.

DNA of the CDR3: TGTGCCAGCAGCCCAGGACACCCGGGGAACAATGAGCAGTTCTTC. Translation: CASSPGHPGNNEQFF. The rearrangement joins TRBV6-5 to TRBJ2-1; D is tentatively TRBD1 or TRBD2 (5 bases each). V gave up 6 bases and J gave up 5 bases, with 17 bases separating them. The CDR3 consists of 15 residues. Germline V gene lookup returns CDR1 MNHEY and CDR2 SVGAGI.

This chain links TRBV14 with TRBJ1-5; D is unresolved. V dropped 0 bases and J dropped 1 base, with 10 bases sitting between them. Germline V gives CDR1 SGHDN, CDR2 FVKESK. The CDR3 runs to 16 residues. The CDR3, as DNA: TGTGCCAGCAGCCAAGATCCAACGGCCAGCAATCAGCCCCAGCATTTT. Its protein product is CASSQDPTASNQPQHF.

The CDR3 nucleotides are TGCAGCGGGGGCCGGGGGGAGGGCCTCACCGGGGAGCTGTTTTTT. This gives the protein CSGGRGEGLTGELFF. V is TRBV29-1 and J is TRBJ2-2; 7 bases align to TRBD2. Trimming removed 7 bases from V and 4 bases from J; junction bases left unmatched: 12. The CDR3 runs to 15 residues. Germline V gives CDR1 SQVTM, CDR2 ANQGSEA.

The chain combines TRBV27 with TRBJ1-2; 7 nucleotides line up with TRBD1. Germline V gene sequence: CDR1 MNHEY, CDR2 SMNVEV (reference sequence). The CDR3 loop spans 14 amino acids. V lost 5 bases and J lost 3; bases outside the gene matches: 6. CDR3 protein: CASSPGGDYYGYTF. The CDR3, as DNA: TGTGCCAGCAGTCCAGGGGGAGATTACTATGGCTACACCTTC.

The chain is built from TRBV21-1 and TRBJ2-1; the table's TRBD1 call for D was not verified on the DNA. TRBV21-1 is a known pseudogene. This CDR3 spans 15 amino acids. CDR3 loop: CASSKDRTGRNEQFF. The CDR3 coding sequence is TGTGCCAGCAGCAAAGATAGGACAGGGAGGAATGAGCAGTTCTTC.

V is TRBV6-1 and J is TRBJ2-7, with unresolved D. In germline, CDR1 is MNHNS, CDR2 SASEGT. The V gene lost 1 base and the J gene lost 2 bases, with 9 bases spanning the gap. The CDR3 consists of 14 residues. CDR3 bases: TGTGCCAGCAGTGAAGTTGGGGTCCCCTACGAGCAGTACTTC. Residues: CASSEVGVPYEQYF.

This sequence joins TRBV25-1 and TRBJ2-2; D ambiguous. Trimming took 6 bases from V and 1 from J, leaving 3 bases between them. CDR3 length: 12 amino acids. Per germline, CDR1 MGHDK and CDR2 SYGVNS. CDR3 residues: CASRLNTGELFF. CDR3 bases: TGTGCCAGCAGGCTGAACACCGGGGAGCTGTTTTTT.